The 30 T cell receptor beta chains in this list originate from one sample, sequenced in a study of shared clonotypes between healthy human individuals. Clones were read by immunoSEQ multiplex PCR, and TCRdb kept only the in-frame ones, dropping some. The data show some 1,900,000 clones, about 95% seen once. In the naive CD8 group, cells lacked CD45RO and were positively selected for CCR7, so terminally differentiated effector memory CD45RA+ cells were left out. The specimen was naive CD8+ T cells sorted from blood. The receptors derive from a young man in good health.

This chain joins TRBV28 and TRBJ1-2, with 10 bases fitting TRBD1. After removal of 5 bases from V and 3 bases from J, the junction contained 9 bases not matched to a gene. The CDR3 contains 16 residues. CDR1 and CDR2 from the germline V gene are MDHEN and SYDVKM. CDR3 sequence: CASSALRQGADYGYTF. Written as DNA, the CDR3 is TGTGCCAGCAGTGCCCTTCGACAGGGGGCCGACTATGGCTACACCTTC.

The chain links TRBV7-2 to TRBJ2-7; tentative D call: TRBD2 (5 bases). V was trimmed by 6 bases and J by 3 bases, leaving 18 bases between them. Germline-derived CDR1 and CDR2 are SGHTA and FQGNSA. The CDR3 is 15 amino acids. CDR3 amino acids: CASSTQARAHYEQYF. As DNA, the CDR3 is TGTGCCAGCAGTACCCAGGCGAGGGCCCACTACGAGCAGTACTTC. Full variable domain (rest looked up from reference TRBV7-2 and TRBJ2-7): GAGVSQSPSNKVTEKGKDVELRCDPISGHTALYWYRQSLGQGLEFLIYFQGNSAPDKSGLPSDRFSAERTGGSVSTLTIQRTQQEDSAVYLCASSTQARAHYEQYFGPGTRLTVT.

The rearrangement uses TRBV11-2 and TRBJ2-3; 7 bases match TRBD1. Trimming at V came to 2 bases and at J to 3 bases, leaving 2 bases not matched to a gene. The CDR3 is 14 residues long. CDR1 and CDR2 from the germline V gene are SGHAT and FQNNGV. This CDR3 reads CASSLQGVTDTQYF. The CDR3 DNA reads as TGTGCCAGCAGCTTACAGGGGGTAACAGATACGCAGTATTTT.

The chain combines TRBV18 with TRBJ2-1, with D perhaps matching TRBD1 or TRBD2 (5 bases each). The CDR3 length is 16 residues. Germline CDR1 KGHSH, CDR2 LQKENI. The V end was cut by 3 bases, the J end by 3 bases, with 15 bases between. CDR3 residues: CASSPGTRGFYNEQFF. The CDR3 DNA reads TGTGCCAGCTCACCGGGGACCCGCGGTTTCTACAATGAGCAGTTCTTC.

This clone was observed a single time. The V gene is TRBV7-9, the J gene TRBJ2-1; TRBD1 is a possible D gene (6 bases). Trimming cost V 4 bases and J 2 bases, with 24 bases left between them. This CDR3 is 19 amino acids long. Germline values: CDR1 SEHNR, CDR2 FQNEAQ (reference sequence). CDR3 in amino acids: CASSSQGLRGQRPYNEQFF. The CDR3, as DNA: TGTGCCAGCAGCTCTCAGGGGTTGCGAGGCCAACGCCCCTACAATGAGCAGTTCTTC.

The chain combines TRBV19 with TRBJ2-5, with D maybe TRBD1 (6 bases). With 4 bases removed from V and 2 bases from J, the gap between germline ends came to 11 bases. Germline V CDR1 and CDR2: LNHDA, SQIVND (reference sequence). This CDR3 is 14 amino acids long. The CDR3 sequence: CASSTGTLQETQYF. CDR3 DNA: TGTGCCAGTAGTACCGGGACACTTCAAGAGACCCAGTACTTC.

The chain recombines TRBV6-1 with TRBJ1-1; D not certain. Germline V CDR1 and CDR2: MNHNS, SASEGT. This CDR3 contains 13 residues. Trimming cost V 10 bases and J 4 bases, with 16 bases left between them. In DNA form, the CDR3 reads TGTGCCACCCGTGGGAGGTTAGGCACTGAAGCTTTCTTT. As protein: CATRGRLGTEAFF.

The rearrangement joins TRBV9 to TRBJ2-3, with TRBD2 matching over 9 bases. The CDR3 is 16 amino acids. Germline CDR1 reads SGDLS; CDR2 reads YYNGEE. V gave up 0 bases and J gave up 5 bases; unmatched junction bases: 7. This CDR3 reads CASSVDVSGSGDTQYF. The CDR3 DNA reads TGTGCCAGCAGCGTAGATGTTAGCGGGAGTGGAGATACGCAGTATTTT.

V and J are TRBV11-2 and TRBJ2-2; 8 bases match TRBD2. V gave up 5 bases and J gave up 5 bases; unmatched junction bases: 7. Germline loops: CDR1 SGHAT, CDR2 FQNNGV. This CDR3 contains 15 residues. The DNA of the CDR3 is TGTGCCAGCAGCCACAGCGGGAGTAGGACCGGGGAGCTGTTTTTT. Its translation is CASSHSGSRTGELFF.

The chain employs TRBV4-1 and TRBJ2-7, with 9 bases aligning to TRBD1. The CDR3 extends over 16 amino acids. Trimming cost V 0 bases and J 1 base; bases outside gene matches: 4. The V gene's germline CDR1 is MGHRA and CDR2 YSYEKL. CDR3 sequence reads: CASSQDTGTGSYEQYF. The CDR3 DNA reads TGCGCCAGCAGCCAAGACACCGGGACAGGGTCCTACGAGCAGTACTTC.

The rearrangement links TRBV7-9 to TRBJ2-7, with TRBD2 identical over 10 bases. The CDR3 covers 15 residues. The junction had 6 bases not matched to a gene; V was cut back by 5 bases and J by 2 bases. The germline CDR1 and CDR2 sequences are SEHNR and FQNEAQ (reference sequence). The CDR3 region has the DNA TGTGCCAGCAGCGCGATAGCGGGGGGCCCCTACGAGCAGTACTTC. It translates to CASSAIAGGPYEQYF.

The chain links TRBV5-8 to TRBJ2-7; D is unresolved. The CDR3 consists of 13 residues. Germline V gene data show CDR1 as SGHTS and CDR2 as YDEGEE. The V end was cut by 2 bases, the J end by 0 bases, with 6 bases between. CDR3 sequence (DNA): TGTGCCAGCAGCTTCCCCCCCTCCTACGAGCAGTACTTC. Translated: CASSFPPSYEQYF.

The J gene is TRBJ1-3, the V gene TRBV27; no reliable D call. V was pared by 5 bases and J by 4 bases, with 12 bases between. The germline gives CDR1 MNHEY, CDR2 SMNVEV (reference sequence). The CDR3 length is 14 residues. CDR3 nucleotides: TGTGCCAGCAGTCCACTCCGGGCCGGAAACACCATATATTTT. It is translated as CASSPLRAGNTIYF.

V gene TRBV7-9 combines with J gene TRBJ2-3; D ambiguous. CDR3 length equals 14 residues. Between the trimmed V and J ends, which lost 5 bases and 0 bases, there was a span of 9 bases. The germline V gene encodes CDR1 SEHNR and CDR2 FQNEAQ (reference sequence). This CDR3 is CASSGVTSTDTQYF. The DNA for the CDR3 is TGTGCCAGCAGCGGCGTTACTAGCACAGATACGCAGTATTTT.

The V and J genes are TRBV6-5 and TRBJ2-7; D may correspond to TRBD1 or TRBD2 (6 bases each). This CDR3 region has 15 residues. Germline V gives CDR1 MNHEY, CDR2 SVGAGI. V was clipped by 2 bases and J by 5 bases, with 16 bases between them. In nucleotides, the CDR3 is TGTGCCAGCAGTTACGAGCCGGGGGCGAACCACGAGCAGTACTTC. Encoded protein: CASSYEPGANHEQYF.

CDR3 sequence (DNA): TGTGCCAGCAGGTACCAGGGGATTAATTCACCCCTCCACTTT. Protein: CASRYQGINSPLHF. The V call is TRBV27, the J call TRBJ1-6, with a possible D match to TRBD1 (6 bases). Trimming cost V 6 bases and J 6 bases, with 12 bases left between them. The CDR3 sequence is 14 residues long. Germline V gene lookup returns CDR1 MNHEY and CDR2 SMNVEV (reference sequence).

This chain joins TRBV4-1 and TRBJ2-7, with 9 bases identical to TRBD1. The germline gives CDR1 MGHRA, CDR2 YSYEKL. Unmatched junction bases numbered 3, after V lost 2 bases and J lost 4 bases. The CDR3 covers 14 residues. For the CDR3, the DNA is TGCGCCAGCAGCCAAAGGGACAGGGAGTACGAGCAGTACTTC. This translates into CASSQRDREYEQYF.

The V and J genes are TRBV30 and TRBJ2-3, with 10 nucleotides matching TRBD1. The V segment lost 4 bases and the J segment 2 bases; nucleotides outside the gene matches: 9. This CDR3 has 16 residues. Germline V CDR1 and CDR2: GTSNPN, SVGIG (reference sequence). DNA of the CDR3: TGTGCCTGGACCGGGACAGGGGCCTCTGTCACAGATACGCAGTATTTT. Protein sequence: CAWTGTGASVTDTQYF.

The J gene is TRBJ2-1, the V gene TRBV7-9; the D is unclear. With 5 bases removed from V and 7 bases from J, the gap between germline ends came to 12 bases. The CDR3 spans 13 residues. Germline values: CDR1 SEHNR, CDR2 FQNEAQ (reference sequence). CDR3 bases: TGTGCCAGCAGCCCTGGAGTGGGAAATGAGCAGTTCTTC. Protein product: CASSPGVGNEQFF. Using reference TRBV7-9 and TRBJ2-1 for the parts outside the CDR3, the full variable domain is DTGVSQNPRHKITKRGQNVTFRCDPISEHNRLYWYRQTLGQGPEFLTYFQNEAQLEKSRLLSDRFSAERPKGSFSTLEIQRTEQGDSAMYLCASSPGVGNEQFFGPGTRLTVL.

This chain connects TRBV5-5 to TRBJ1-3, with unresolved D. In germline, CDR1 is SGHKS, CDR2 YYEKEE (reference sequence). V was pared by 4 bases and J by 0 bases, with 11 bases between. CDR3 length: 15 amino acids. The CDR3 sequence is CASSLEWASGNTIYF. CDR3 bases: TGTGCCAGCAGCCTGGAGTGGGCCTCTGGAAACACCATATATTTT. The variable domain in full, completed from reference TRBV5-5 and TRBJ1-3, reads DAGVTQSPTHLIKTRGQQVTLRCSPISGHKSVSWYQQVLGQGPQFIFQYYEKEERGRGNFPDRFSARQFPNYSSELNVNALLLGDSALYLCASSLEWASGNTIYFGEGSWLTVV.

This chain links TRBV9 with TRBJ1-1; 7 bases align to TRBD1. The CDR3 length is 17 residues. The germline V gene encodes CDR1 SGDLS and CDR2 YYNGEE. V lost 3 bases to trimming and J lost 8 bases; unmatched junction nucleotides: 19. CDR3 in amino acids: CASSAAPIQGGDWEAFF. The CDR3 nucleotides are TGTGCCAGCAGCGCAGCCCCTATCCAGGGGGGAGATTGGGAAGCTTTCTTT.

This clone was seen a single time. At one of its ends the junction is not consistent with the germline gene, which may arise from a read error. The gene calls are TRBV7-7 and TRBJ1-3; possible D gene TRBD1, 6 bases. This CDR3 region has 15 residues. CDR1 is SSHAT, CDR2 FNYEAQ, per germline (reference sequence). Written as DNA, the CDR3 is TGTGCTAGCAGCTCTAACAGGGTCTTCGGAAACACCATATATTTT. It is translated as CASSSNRVFGNTIYF. The complete variable domain, with remaining parts taken from reference TRBV7-7 and TRBJ1-3, reads GAGVSQSPRYKVTKRGQDVTLRCDPISSHATLYWYQQALGQGPEFLTYFNYEAQPDKSGLPSDRFSAERPEGSISTLTIQRTEQRDSAMYRCASSSNRVFGNTIYFGEGSWLTVV.

The CDR3 nucleotides are TGTGCCAGCAGTGAATTGGGACAGGGTTCCTACGAGCAGTACTTC. This gives the protein CASSELGQGSYEQYF. The genes are TRBV2 and TRBJ2-7, with TRBD1 matching over 9 bases. CDR3 length equals 15 residues. The V gene end was trimmed by 2 bases and the J gene end by 1 base; junction bases not matched to a gene: 3. CDR1 is SNHLY, CDR2 FYNNEI, per germline.

The rearrangement joins TRBV30 to TRBJ2-7; no clear D. Germline V gene lookup returns CDR1 GTSNPN and CDR2 SVGIG (reference sequence). The ends were cut back, 1 base at V and 2 bases at J, with 3 bases in the middle. CDR3 length equals 11 residues. In DNA, the CDR3 is TGTGCCTGGAGTGGGCCCTACGAGCAGTACTTC. It yields the protein CAWSGPYEQYF. The whole variable domain, filled in from reference TRBV30 and TRBJ2-7, reads SQTIHQWPATLVQPVGSPLSLECTVEGTSNPNLYWYRQAAGRGLQLLFYSVGIGQISSEVPQNLSASRPQDRQFILSSKKLLLSDSGFYLCAWSGPYEQYFGPGTRLTVT.

The J gene is TRBJ2-3, the V gene TRBV28; D tentatively reads TRBD1 or TRBD2 (5 bases each). This CDR3 comprises 21 residues. V dropped 2 bases and J dropped 6 bases, with 33 bases sitting between them. Germline V gives CDR1 MDHEN, CDR2 SYDVKM. The CDR3 DNA sequence: TGTGCCAGCAGTTTACGGGCCGATCGGGGTCTCTTCCTGGGACGGGCGGATACGCAGTATTTT. Amino acids: CASSLRADRGLFLGRADTQYF.

For this clone: This CDR3 is also generated by other DNA sequences in the sample. The V and J genes are TRBV11-2 and TRBJ2-7, with unresolved D. This CDR3 is built from 12 residues. Trimming removed 5 bases from V and 3 bases from J, with 8 bases in between. Germline V gives CDR1 SGHAT, CDR2 FQNNGV. CDR3 amino acids: CASSQDGYEQYF. In DNA form, the CDR3 reads TGTGCCAGCAGCCAAGACGGCTACGAGCAGTACTTC.

The V call is TRBV6-4, the J call TRBJ1-6, with no clear D. The germline V gene has CDR1 MRHNA and CDR2 SNTAGT. This CDR3 is built from 14 residues. Trimming shortened V by 0 bases and J by 9 bases, and 9 bases separated the two germline ends. The DNA for the CDR3 is TGTGCCAGCAGTGACTCGATCTGGGGTTCACCCCTCCACTTT. It yields the protein CASSDSIWGSPLHF.

This chain links TRBV27 with TRBJ1-1; 8 nucleotides align to TRBD1. The CDR3 sequence is 14 residues long. V was pared by 6 bases and J by 0 bases, with 3 bases of the junction left unmatched. Germline V gene data show CDR1 as MNHEY and CDR2 as SMNVEV (reference sequence). CDR3: CASRTGVMNTEAFF. In nucleotides, the CDR3 is TGTGCCAGCAGGACAGGGGTTATGAACACTGAAGCTTTCTTT.

This clone is a singleton in its sample. The CDR3 sequence: CSVGGEDKQFF. CDR3 bases: TGCAGTGTTGGGGGCGAGGATAAGCAGTTCTTC. The chain couples TRBV20-1 to TRBJ2-1; D may be TRBD1 (6 bases). Germline V CDR1 and CDR2: DFQATT, SNEGSKA (reference sequence). The CDR3 totals 11 residues. Trimming shortened V by 7 bases and J by 11 bases, and 15 bases separated the two germline ends.

V and J are TRBV27 and TRBJ2-2; weak D call: TRBD1 (6 bases). The V gene lost 0 bases and the J gene lost 4 bases, with 9 bases spanning the gap. Per germline, CDR1 MNHEY and CDR2 SMNVEV (reference sequence). This CDR3 contains 15 residues. In nucleotides, the CDR3 is TGTGCCAGCAGTTTATCAGGGACAAGCACCGGGGAGCTGTTTTTT. Amino acid sequence: CASSLSGTSTGELFF.